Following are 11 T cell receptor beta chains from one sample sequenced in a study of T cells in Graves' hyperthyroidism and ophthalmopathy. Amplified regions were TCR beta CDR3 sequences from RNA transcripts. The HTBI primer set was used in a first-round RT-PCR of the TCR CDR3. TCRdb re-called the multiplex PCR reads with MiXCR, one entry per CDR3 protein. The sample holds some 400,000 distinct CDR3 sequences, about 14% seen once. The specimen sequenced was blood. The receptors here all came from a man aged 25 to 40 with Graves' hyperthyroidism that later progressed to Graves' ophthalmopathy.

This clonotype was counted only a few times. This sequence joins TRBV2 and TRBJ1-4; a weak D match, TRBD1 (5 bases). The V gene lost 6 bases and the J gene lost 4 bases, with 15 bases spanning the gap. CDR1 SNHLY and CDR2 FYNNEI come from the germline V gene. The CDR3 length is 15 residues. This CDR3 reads CASSPHRGNNEKLFF. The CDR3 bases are TGTGCCAGCAGCCCACACCGGGGGAATAATGAAAAACTGTTTTTT.

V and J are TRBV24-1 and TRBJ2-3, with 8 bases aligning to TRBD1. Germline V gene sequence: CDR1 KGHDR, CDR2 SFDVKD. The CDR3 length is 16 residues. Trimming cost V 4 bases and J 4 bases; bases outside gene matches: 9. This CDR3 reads CATSDPGQGGPDTQYF. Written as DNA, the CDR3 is TGTGCCACCAGTGACCCAGGACAGGGAGGTCCAGATACGCAGTATTTT.

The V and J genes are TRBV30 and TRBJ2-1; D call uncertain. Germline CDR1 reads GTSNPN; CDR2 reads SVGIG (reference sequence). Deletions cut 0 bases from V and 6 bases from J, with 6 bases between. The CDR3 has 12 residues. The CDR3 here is CAWSVWGNEQFF. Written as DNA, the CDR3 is TGTGCCTGGAGTGTCTGGGGCAATGAGCAGTTCTTC.

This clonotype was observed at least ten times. The DNA for the CDR3 is TGTGCCAGCAGTTTTTATAAAGCGGCCCAGCCCCAGCATTTT. This gives the protein CASSFYKAAQPQHF. The gene calls are TRBV28 and TRBJ1-5; D is undetermined. This CDR3 region has 14 residues. The germline V gene has CDR1 MDHEN and CDR2 SYDVKM. Trimming removed 3 bases at V and 7 bases at J, with 13 bases between. The whole variable domain, remainder taken from reference TRBV28 and TRBJ1-5, is DVKVTQSSRYLVKRTGEKVFLECVQDMDHENMFWYRQDPGLGLRLIYFSYDVKMKEKGDIPEGYSVSREKKERFSLILESASTNQTSMYLCASSFYKAAQPQHFGDGTRLSIL.

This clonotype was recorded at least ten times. The CDR3 DNA is TGTGCCAGCAGTTTATTCAAGGATAGCAATCAGCCCCAGCATTTT. Translated, it gives CASSLFKDSNQPQHF. This sequence joins TRBV28 and TRBJ1-5; D remains unclear. V dropped 1 base and J dropped 0 bases, with 7 bases sitting between them. The V gene's germline CDR1 is MDHEN and CDR2 SYDVKM. The CDR3 has 15 amino acids. The variable domain in full, with the rest retrieved from reference TRBV28 and TRBJ1-5, is DVKVTQSSRYLVKRTGEKVFLECVQDMDHENMFWYRQDPGLGLRLIYFSYDVKMKEKGDIPEGYSVSREKKERFSLILESASTNQTSMYLCASSLFKDSNQPQHFGDGTRLSIL.

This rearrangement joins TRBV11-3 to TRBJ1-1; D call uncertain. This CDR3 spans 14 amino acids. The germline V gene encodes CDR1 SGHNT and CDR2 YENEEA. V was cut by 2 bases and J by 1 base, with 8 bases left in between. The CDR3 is CASSLTDPNTEAFF. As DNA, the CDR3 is TGTGCCAGCAGCTTAACAGACCCGAACACTGAAGCTTTCTTT.

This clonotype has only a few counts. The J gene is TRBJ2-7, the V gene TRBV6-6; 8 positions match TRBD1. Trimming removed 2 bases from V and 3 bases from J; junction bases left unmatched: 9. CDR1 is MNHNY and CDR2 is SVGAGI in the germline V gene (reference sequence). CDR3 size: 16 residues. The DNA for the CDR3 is TGTGCCAGCAGTTACACCTCGACAGGGGATAACTACGAGCAGTACTTC. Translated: CASSYTSTGDNYEQYF.

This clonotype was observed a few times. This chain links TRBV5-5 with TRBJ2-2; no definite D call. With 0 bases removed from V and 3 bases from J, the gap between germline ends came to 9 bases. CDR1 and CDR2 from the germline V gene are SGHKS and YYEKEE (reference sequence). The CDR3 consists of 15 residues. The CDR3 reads CASSLALLYTGELFF. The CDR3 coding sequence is TGTGCCAGCAGCTTGGCCTTACTATACACCGGGGAGCTGTTTTTT.

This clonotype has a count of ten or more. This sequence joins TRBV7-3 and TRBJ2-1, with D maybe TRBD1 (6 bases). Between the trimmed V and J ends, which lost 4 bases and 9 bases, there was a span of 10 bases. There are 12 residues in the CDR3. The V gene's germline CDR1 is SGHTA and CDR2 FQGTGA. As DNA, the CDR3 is TGTGCCAGCAGCTACGGACAGAGTGAGCAGTTCTTC. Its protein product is CASSYGQSEQFF. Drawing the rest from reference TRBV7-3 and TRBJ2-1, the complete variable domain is GAGVSQTPSNKVTEKGKYVELRCDPISGHTALYWYRQSLGQGPEFLIYFQGTGAADDSGLPNDRFFAVRPEGSVSTLKIQRTERGDSAVYLCASSYGQSEQFFGPGTRLTVL.

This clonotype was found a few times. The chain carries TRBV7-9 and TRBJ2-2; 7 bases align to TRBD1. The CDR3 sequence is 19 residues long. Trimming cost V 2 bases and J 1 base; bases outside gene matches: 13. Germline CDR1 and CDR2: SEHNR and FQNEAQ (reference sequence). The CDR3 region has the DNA TGTGCCAGCAGCTTATTACGCCCTCGACAGGGTGGGAACACCGGGGAGCTGTTTTTT. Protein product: CASSLLRPRQGGNTGELFF.

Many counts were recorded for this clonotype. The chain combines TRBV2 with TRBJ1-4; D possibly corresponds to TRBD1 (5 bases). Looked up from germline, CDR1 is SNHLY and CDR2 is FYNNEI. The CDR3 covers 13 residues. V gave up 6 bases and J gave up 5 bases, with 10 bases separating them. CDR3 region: CASRQEGNEKLFF. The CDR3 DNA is TGTGCCAGCAGACAGGAAGGAAATGAAAAACTGTTTTTT.